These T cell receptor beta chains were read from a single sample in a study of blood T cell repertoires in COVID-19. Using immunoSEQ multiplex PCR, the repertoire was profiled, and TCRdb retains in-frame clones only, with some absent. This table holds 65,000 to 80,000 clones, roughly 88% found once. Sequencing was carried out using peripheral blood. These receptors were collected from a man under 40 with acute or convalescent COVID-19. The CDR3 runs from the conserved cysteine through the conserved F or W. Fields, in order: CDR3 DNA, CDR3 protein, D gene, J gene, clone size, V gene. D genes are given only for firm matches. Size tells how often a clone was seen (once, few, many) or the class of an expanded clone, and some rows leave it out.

TGTGCCAGCAGGCTCCCTGGCGGGGCTAATGAAAAACTGTTTTTT,CASRLPGGANEKLFF,NA,TRBJ1-4,NA,TRBV6-5
TGTGCCAGCAGAGTGGGACAGGCGAAGACCTACGAGCAGTACTTC,CASRVGQAKTYEQYF,TRBD1,TRBJ2-7,NA,TRBV2
TGTGCCAGCAGCTTACGACGGACAGCGCCCAATGAGCAGTTCTTC,CASSLRRTAPNEQFF,NA,TRBJ2-1,once,TRBV7-3
TGTGCCAGCAGCCCAGGGTGGACCCTCTCTGGAAACACCATATATTTT,CASSPGWTLSGNTIYF,NA,TRBJ1-3,NA,TRBV7-2
TGTGCCAGCAGCTTAGACCGGGGCACTGAAGCTTTCTTT,CASSLDRGTEAFF,NA,TRBJ1-1,NA,TRBV7-3
TGTGCCAGCAGCCAACGACAGGGGGGGTACTATGGCTACACCTTC,CASSQRQGGYYGYTF,TRBD1,TRBJ1-2,NA,TRBV3-1/TRBV3-2
TGCGCCAGCCGCACAGGGACTGAAGCTTTCTTT,CASRTGTEAFF,NA,TRBJ1-1,NA,TRBV10-2
TGCGCCAGCAGCTTGGTAGTCGGACAGGGGAGCACCGGGGAGCTGTTTTTT,CASSLVVGQGSTGELFF,TRBD1,TRBJ2-2,NA,TRBV5-1
TGTGCCAGCAGATTTGACAGGGGTGGCTACACCTTC,CASRFDRGGYTF,TRBD1,TRBJ1-2,NA,TRBV7-8
TGTGCCAGCAGGGCTTTAGCGGGAGTTGAGACCCAGTACTTC,CASRALAGVETQYF,TRBD2,TRBJ2-5,NA,TRBV2
TGTGCCAGCAGTCGAACCAGGGGAATACGAACTGAAGCTTTCTTT,CASSRTRGIRTEAFF,NA,TRBJ1-1,NA,TRBV2
TGCGCCAGCAGCTTGGAGCCCTTTGCAACTAATGAAAAACTGTTTTTT,CASSLEPFATNEKLFF,NA,TRBJ1-4,NA,TRBV5-1
TGTGCCAGCAGCCAAACAGGGGTCGGGGAGACCCAGTACTTC,CASSQTGVGETQYF,TRBD1,TRBJ2-5,NA,TRBV4-2
TGTGCCAGCAGTTTTAACCGGGACAGGAAAGAGACCCAGTACTTC,CASSFNRDRKETQYF,TRBD1,TRBJ2-5,NA,TRBV7-9
TGTGCCAGCAGCTTAATGACAGGGGGGGCTGAAGCTTTCTTT,CASSLMTGGAEAFF,TRBD1,TRBJ1-1,few,TRBV13
TGTGCCAGCAGCTTAATGGGACAGGGGGCGGGGGCCCAGTACTTC,CASSLMGQGAGAQYF,TRBD1,TRBJ2-5,NA,TRBV7-3
TGTGCCACCAGTCCAGACGGGGACAGTGAAGCTTTCTTT,CATSPDGDSEAFF,TRBD1,TRBJ1-1,NA,TRBV24-1
TGTGCCAGCAGTTACCGACAGGGAGCGTTCGAAGCTTTCTTT,CASSYRQGAFEAFF,TRBD1,TRBJ1-1,NA,TRBV6-5
TGCGCCAGCAGTGAAGCCGACAATGAGCAGTTCTTC,CASSEADNEQFF,NA,TRBJ2-1,few,TRBV10-1
TGTGCCAGCAGCTTGGACAGGCGGCTCTATGGCTACACCTTC,CASSLDRRLYGYTF,NA,TRBJ1-2,NA,TRBV5-6
TGTGCCAGCAGTGATGGTCTGAGGGTCTCTGGCTACACCTTC,CASSDGLRVSGYTF,NA,TRBJ1-2,NA,TRBV2
TGTGCCAGCTCAGAAGAGACAGGGGCAAATAATTCACCCCTCCACTTT,CASSEETGANNSPLHF,TRBD1,TRBJ1-6,NA,TRBV18
TGTGCCAGTAGTACAAAGCGGGAGGGTACCCCCTACAATGAGCAGTTCTTC,CASSTKREGTPYNEQFF,TRBD2,TRBJ2-1,NA,TRBV19
TGTGCCAGCAGCCTGTATAGACAGGGTGCGGGCTATGGCTACACCTTC,CASSLYRQGAGYGYTF,TRBD1,TRBJ1-2,NA,TRBV3-1/TRBV3-2
TGTGCCAGCAGTGAAGACAGGGATAACACTGAAGCTTTCTTT,CASSEDRDNTEAFF,NA,TRBJ1-1,NA,TRBV2
TGTGCCAGCTCACCAAGAGGAGGGGGCGTCACTGAAGCTTTCTTT,CASSPRGGGVTEAFF,TRBD1,TRBJ1-1,NA,TRBV6-5
TGCAGCGTTGGTGTCAGGGGGCCGGGCACCGGGGAGCTGTTTTTT,CSVGVRGPGTGELFF,TRBD1,TRBJ2-2,NA,TRBV29-1
TGTGCCAGCTATGACAGGGATAAGGGGAACACTGAAGCTTTCTTT,CASYDRDKGNTEAFF,TRBD1,TRBJ1-1,NA,TRBV6-5
TGTGCCAGCAGTTCAATAAGGGCGGACAGGATATCAACTAATGAAAAACTGTTTTTT,CASSSIRADRISTNEKLFF,TRBD1,TRBJ1-4,NA,TRBV27
TGTGCCAGCAGTTACTCGGGAGGGGTACAGGGCTACACCTTC,CASSYSGGVQGYTF,NA,TRBJ1-2,NA,TRBV6-5
TGTGCCAGCAGTGATTTGGACAGGGATGAAAAACTGTTTTTT,CASSDLDRDEKLFF,TRBD1,TRBJ1-4,NA,TRBV25-1
TGTGCCATCAGTGAGCGGCAGGGGCCGAAAGAGACCCAGTACTTC,CAISERQGPKETQYF,NA,TRBJ2-5,NA,TRBV10-3
TGCGCCAGCAGCACCGGGGACAGAGGAGGATCTGGAAACACCATATATTTT,CASSTGDRGGSGNTIYF,TRBD1,TRBJ1-3,NA,TRBV5-1
TGTGCCAGCAGCTTGGCCACGACAGGGGGCAAGACACCCCTCCACTTT,CASSLATTGGKTPLHF,TRBD1,TRBJ1-6,NA,TRBV5-4
TGTGCCAGCAGCTCTCAGGAGAACACTGAAGCTTTCTTT,CASSSQENTEAFF,NA,TRBJ1-1,NA,TRBV7-3